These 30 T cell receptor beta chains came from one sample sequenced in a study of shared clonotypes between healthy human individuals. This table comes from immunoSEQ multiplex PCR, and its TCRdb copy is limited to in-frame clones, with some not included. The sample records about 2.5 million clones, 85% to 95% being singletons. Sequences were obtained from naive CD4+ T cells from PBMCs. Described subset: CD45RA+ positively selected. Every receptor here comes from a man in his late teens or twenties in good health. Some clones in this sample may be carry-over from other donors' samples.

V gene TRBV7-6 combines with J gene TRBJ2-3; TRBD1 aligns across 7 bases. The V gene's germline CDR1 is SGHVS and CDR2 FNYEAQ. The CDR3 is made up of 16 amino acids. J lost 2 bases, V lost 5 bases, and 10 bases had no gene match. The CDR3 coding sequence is TGTGCCAGCAGCCCAGAACAGGGGCTCGTCACAGATACGCAGTATTTT. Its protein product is CASSPEQGLVTDTQYF.

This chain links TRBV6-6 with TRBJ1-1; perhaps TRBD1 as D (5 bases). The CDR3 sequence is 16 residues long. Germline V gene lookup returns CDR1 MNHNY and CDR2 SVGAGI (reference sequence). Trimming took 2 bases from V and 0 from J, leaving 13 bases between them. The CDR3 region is CASSYRLGPMNTEAFF. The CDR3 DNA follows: TGTGCCAGCAGTTACAGACTGGGGCCAATGAACACTGAAGCTTTCTTT.

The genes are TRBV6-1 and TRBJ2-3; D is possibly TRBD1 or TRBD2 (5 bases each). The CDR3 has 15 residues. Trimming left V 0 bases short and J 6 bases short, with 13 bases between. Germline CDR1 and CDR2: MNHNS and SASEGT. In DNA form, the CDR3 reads TGTGCCAGCAGTGAAGCCGGGACCCAAACCGATACGCAGTATTTT. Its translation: CASSEAGTQTDTQYF.

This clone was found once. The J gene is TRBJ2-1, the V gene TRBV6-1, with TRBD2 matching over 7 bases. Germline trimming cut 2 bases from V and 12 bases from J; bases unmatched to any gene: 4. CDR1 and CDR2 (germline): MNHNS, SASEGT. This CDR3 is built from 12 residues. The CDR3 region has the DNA TGTGCCAGCAGTGAAATAGGGGAGGGGCAGTTCTTC. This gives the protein CASSEIGEGQFF.

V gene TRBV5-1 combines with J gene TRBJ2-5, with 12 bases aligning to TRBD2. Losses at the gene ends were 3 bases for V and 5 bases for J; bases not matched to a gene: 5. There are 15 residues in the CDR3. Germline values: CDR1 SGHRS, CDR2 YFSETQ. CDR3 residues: CASSYTGTSGETQYF. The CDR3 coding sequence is TGCGCCAGCAGCTATACCGGGACTAGCGGGGAGACCCAGTACTTC. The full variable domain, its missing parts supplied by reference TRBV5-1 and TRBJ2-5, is KAGVTQTPRYLIKTRGQQVTLSCSPISGHRSVSWYQQTPGQGLQFLFEYFSETQRNKGNFPGRFSGRQFSNSRSEMNVSTLELGDSALYLCASSYTGTSGETQYFGPGTRLLVL.

DNA of the CDR3: TGTGCCAGCAGCCAGGACTACAACTTATACAATGAGCAGTTCTTC. Its translation is CASSQDYNLYNEQFF. The chain couples TRBV7-2 to TRBJ2-1, with D perhaps TRBD2 (6 bases). Germline V gene sequence: CDR1 SGHTA, CDR2 FQGNSA. V lost 5 bases and J lost 4, with 15 bases in between. The CDR3 covers 15 residues.

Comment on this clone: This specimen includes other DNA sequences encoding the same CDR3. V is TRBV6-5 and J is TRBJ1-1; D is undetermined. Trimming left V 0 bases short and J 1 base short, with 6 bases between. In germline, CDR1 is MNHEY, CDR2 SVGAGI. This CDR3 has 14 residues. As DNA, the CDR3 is TGTGCCAGCAGTTACTCGAATCGGAACACTGAAGCTTTCTTT. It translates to CASSYSNRNTEAFF.

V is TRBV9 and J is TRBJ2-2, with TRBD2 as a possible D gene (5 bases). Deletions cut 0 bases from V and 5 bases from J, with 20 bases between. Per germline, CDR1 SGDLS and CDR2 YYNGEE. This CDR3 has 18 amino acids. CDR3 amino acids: CASSVVPSRLANTGELFF. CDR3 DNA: TGTGCCAGCAGCGTAGTCCCCTCCCGGCTAGCAAATACCGGGGAGCTGTTTTTT. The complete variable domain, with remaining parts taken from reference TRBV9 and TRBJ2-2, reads DSGVTQTPKHLITATGQRVTLRCSPRSGDLSVYWYQQSLDQGLQFLIQYYNGEERAKGNILERFSAQQFPDLHSELNLSSLELGDSALYFCASSVVPSRLANTGELFFGEGSRLTVL.

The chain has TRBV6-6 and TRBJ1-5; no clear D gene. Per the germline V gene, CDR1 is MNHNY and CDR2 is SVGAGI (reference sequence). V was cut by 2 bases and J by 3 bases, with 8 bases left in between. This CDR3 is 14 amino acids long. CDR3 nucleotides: TGTGCCAGCAGTTACCCGGCCTCCAATCAGCCCCAGCATTTT. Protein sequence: CASSYPASNQPQHF.

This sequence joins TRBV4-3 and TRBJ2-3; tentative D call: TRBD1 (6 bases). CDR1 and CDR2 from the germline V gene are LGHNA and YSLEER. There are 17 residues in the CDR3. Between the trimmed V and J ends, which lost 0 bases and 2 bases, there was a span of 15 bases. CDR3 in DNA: TGCGCCAGCAGCCAAGACCCCTGGGGGCGGACCACAGATACGCAGTATTTT. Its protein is CASSQDPWGRTTDTQYF.

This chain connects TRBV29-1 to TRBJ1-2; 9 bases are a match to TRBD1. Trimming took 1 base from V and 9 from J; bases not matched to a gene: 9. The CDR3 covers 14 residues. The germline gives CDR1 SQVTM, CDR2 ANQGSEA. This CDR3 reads CSVEGFPGQGRYTF. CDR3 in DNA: TGCAGCGTTGAAGGGTTTCCGGGACAGGGTCGCTACACCTTC.

CDR3 protein: CASSVGSGSISYNEQFF. CDR3 coding DNA: TGTGCCAGCAGCGTAGGCAGCGGGAGTATCTCCTACAATGAGCAGTTCTTC. V usage is TRBV9 and J usage is TRBJ2-1, with TRBD2 identical over 8 bases. Losses at the gene ends were 0 bases for V and 0 bases for J; bases not matched to a gene: 5. This CDR3 is 17 amino acids long. CDR1 is SGDLS, CDR2 YYNGEE, per germline.

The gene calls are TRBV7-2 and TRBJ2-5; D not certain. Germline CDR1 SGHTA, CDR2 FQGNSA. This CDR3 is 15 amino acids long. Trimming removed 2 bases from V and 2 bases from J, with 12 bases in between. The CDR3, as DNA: TGTGCCAGCAGCTTAATTTTAACGAGACAAGAGACCCAGTACTTC. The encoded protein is CASSLILTRQETQYF. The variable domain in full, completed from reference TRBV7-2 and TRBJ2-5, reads GAGVSQSPSNKVTEKGKDVELRCDPISGHTALYWYRQSLGQGLEFLIYFQGNSAPDKSGLPSDRFSAERTGGSVSTLTIQRTQQEDSAVYLCASSLILTRQETQYFGPGTRLLVL.

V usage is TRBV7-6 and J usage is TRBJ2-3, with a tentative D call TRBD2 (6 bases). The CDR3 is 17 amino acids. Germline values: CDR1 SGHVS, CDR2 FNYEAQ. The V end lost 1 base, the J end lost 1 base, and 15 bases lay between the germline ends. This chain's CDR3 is CASSLVSSGAGTDTQYF. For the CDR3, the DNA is TGTGCCAGCAGCTTAGTATCCTCGGGAGCCGGCACAGATACGCAGTATTTT.

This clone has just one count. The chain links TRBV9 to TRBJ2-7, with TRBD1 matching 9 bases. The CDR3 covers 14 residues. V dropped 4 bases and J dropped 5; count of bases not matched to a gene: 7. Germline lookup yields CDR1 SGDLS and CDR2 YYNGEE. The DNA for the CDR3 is TGTGCCAGCAGCCCCCGGACAGGGGTAAACGAGCAGTACTTC. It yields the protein CASSPRTGVNEQYF.

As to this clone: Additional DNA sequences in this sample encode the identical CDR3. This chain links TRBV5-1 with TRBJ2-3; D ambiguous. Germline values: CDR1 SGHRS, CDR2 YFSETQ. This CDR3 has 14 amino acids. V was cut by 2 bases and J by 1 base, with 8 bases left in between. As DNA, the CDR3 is TGCGCCAGCAGCTTAAGCCAGGGCACAGATACGCAGTATTTT. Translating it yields CASSLSQGTDTQYF.

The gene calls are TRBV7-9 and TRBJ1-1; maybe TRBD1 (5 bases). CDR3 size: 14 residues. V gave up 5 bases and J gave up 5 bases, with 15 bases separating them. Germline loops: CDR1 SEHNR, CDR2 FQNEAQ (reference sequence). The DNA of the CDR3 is TGTGCCAGCAGCCCAGGCAGGTCAGGGACTGAAGCTTTCTTT. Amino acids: CASSPGRSGTEAFF.

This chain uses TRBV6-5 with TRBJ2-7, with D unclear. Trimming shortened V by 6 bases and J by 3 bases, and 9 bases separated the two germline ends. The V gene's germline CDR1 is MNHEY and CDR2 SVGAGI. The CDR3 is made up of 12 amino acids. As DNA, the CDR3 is TGTGCCAGCAGCACAACAAGCTACGAGCAGTACTTC. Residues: CASSTTSYEQYF.

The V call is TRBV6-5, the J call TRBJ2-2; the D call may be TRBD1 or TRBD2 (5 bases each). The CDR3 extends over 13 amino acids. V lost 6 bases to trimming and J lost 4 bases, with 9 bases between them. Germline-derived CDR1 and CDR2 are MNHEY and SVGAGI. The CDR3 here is CASRFGGTGELFF. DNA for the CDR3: TGTGCCAGCAGATTTGGGGGCACCGGGGAGCTGTTTTTT.

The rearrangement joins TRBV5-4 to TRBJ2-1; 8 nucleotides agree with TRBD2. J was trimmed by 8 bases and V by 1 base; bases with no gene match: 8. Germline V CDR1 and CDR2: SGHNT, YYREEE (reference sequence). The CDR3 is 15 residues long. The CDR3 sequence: CASSLSEREWDEQFF. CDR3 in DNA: TGTGCCAGCAGCTTGTCGGAGCGGGAGTGGGATGAGCAGTTCTTC.

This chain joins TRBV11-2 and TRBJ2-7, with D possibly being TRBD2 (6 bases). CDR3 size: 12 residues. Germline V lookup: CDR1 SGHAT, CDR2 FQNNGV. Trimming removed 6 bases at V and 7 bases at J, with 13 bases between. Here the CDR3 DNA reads TGTGCCAGCAGAAAAGAACTAGCAGAGCAGTACTTC. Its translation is CASRKELAEQYF.

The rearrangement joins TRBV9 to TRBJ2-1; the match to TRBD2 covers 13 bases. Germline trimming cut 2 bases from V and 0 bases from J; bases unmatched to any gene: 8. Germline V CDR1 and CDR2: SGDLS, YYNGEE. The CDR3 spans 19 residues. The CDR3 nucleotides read TGTGCCAGCAGCGTCGCAGGACTAGCGGGAGTGAGCTCCTACAATGAGCAGTTCTTC. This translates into CASSVAGLAGVSSYNEQFF.

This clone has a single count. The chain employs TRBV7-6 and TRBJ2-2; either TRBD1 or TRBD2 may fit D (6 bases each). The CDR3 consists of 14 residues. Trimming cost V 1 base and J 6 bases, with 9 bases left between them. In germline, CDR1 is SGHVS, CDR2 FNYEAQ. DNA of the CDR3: TGTGCCAGCAGCTTAGTTAGGGGGGCCGGGGAGCTGTTTTTT. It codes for CASSLVRGAGELFF.

CDR3 in amino acids: CASSYTKTGGDHEQYF. The CDR3, as DNA: TGTGCCAGCAGTTACACTAAGACAGGGGGCGACCACGAGCAGTACTTC. This chain links TRBV6-5 with TRBJ2-7; 10 nucleotides line up with TRBD1. V dropped 2 bases and J dropped 5; count of bases not matched to a gene: 9. The CDR3 length is 16 residues. Looked up from germline, CDR1 is MNHEY and CDR2 is SVGAGI.

CDR3 in DNA: TGTGCCAGCAGCCAAACTAGCGGGAGGGCCTACGAGACCCAGTACTTC. Its translation: CASSQTSGRAYETQYF. The chain uses TRBV2 and TRBJ2-5; 13 positions match TRBD2. Germline CDR1 reads SNHLY; CDR2 reads FYNNEI. With 6 bases clipped from V and 5 bases from J, the junction kept 9 bases outside the gene matches. The CDR3 is 16 residues long.

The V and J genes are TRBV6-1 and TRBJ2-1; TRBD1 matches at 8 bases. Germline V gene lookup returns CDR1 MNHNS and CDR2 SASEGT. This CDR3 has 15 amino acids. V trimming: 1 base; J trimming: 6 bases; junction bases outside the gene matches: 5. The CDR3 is CASSEGTGPPNEQFF. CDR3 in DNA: TGTGCCAGCAGTGAAGGGACAGGGCCCCCCAATGAGCAGTTCTTC.

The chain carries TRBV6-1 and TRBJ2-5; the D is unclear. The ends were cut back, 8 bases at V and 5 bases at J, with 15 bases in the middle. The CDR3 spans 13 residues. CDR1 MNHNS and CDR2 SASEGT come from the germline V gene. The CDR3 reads CASGVALGETQYF. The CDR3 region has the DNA TGTGCCAGCGGAGTCGCCCTAGGTGAGACCCAGTACTTC.

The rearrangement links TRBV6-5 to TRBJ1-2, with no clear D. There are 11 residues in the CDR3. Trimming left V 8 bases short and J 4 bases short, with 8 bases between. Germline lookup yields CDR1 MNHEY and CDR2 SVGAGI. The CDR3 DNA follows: TGTGCCAGCGGATCCTCCTATGGCTACACCTTC. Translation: CASGSSYGYTF.

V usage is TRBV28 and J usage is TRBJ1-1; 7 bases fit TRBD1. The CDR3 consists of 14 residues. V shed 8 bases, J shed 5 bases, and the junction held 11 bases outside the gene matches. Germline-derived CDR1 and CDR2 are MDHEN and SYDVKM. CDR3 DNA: TGTGCCAGCGGGATACAGGGGAGAAGGACTGAAGCTTTCTTT. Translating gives CASGIQGRRTEAFF. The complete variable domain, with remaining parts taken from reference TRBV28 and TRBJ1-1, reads DVKVTQSSRYLVKRTGEKVFLECVQDMDHENMFWYRQDPGLGLRLIYFSYDVKMKEKGDIPEGYSVSREKKERFSLILESASTNQTSMYLCASGIQGRRTEAFFGQGTRLTVV.

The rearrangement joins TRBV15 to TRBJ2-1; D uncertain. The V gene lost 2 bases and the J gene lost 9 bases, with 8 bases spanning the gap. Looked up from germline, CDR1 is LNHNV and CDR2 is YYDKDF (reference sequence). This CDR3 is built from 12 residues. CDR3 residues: CATSRSLGEQFF. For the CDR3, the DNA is TGTGCCACCAGCAGATCCTTGGGTGAGCAGTTCTTC.